The rows below give T cell receptor beta chains drawn from one sample of a study of T cell repertoires in cytomegalovirus infection. Each CDR3 protein is one row after TCRdb ran MiXCR on the reads. The data contain about 200,000 distinct CDR3 sequences, 9.5% of them singletons. Sequencing used PBMCs. Every receptor here comes from a human donor in good health (CMV status not recorded). Some clones in this sample may be carry-over from other donors' samples. The CDR3 runs from the conserved cysteine through the conserved F or W. D genes are given only for firm matches. A clone size is listed for some rows: how often the clone was seen (once, few, many), or a class if it is expanded.

D gene,CDR3 length,J gene,clone size,V gene,CDR3 DNA,CDR3 protein
-,13,TRBJ2-7,-,TRBV28,TGTGCCAGCAGTGTGGGGTCTTCCTACGAGCAGTACTTC,CASSVGSSYEQYF
TRBD2,11,TRBJ2-1,many,TRBV20-1,TGTTGTGTTAGCGGGGGTTTTGAGCAGTTCTTC,CCVSGGFEQFF
-,12,TRBJ1-1,many,TRBV6-1,TGTGCCAGCAGTGGTTACACGACTGAAGCTTTCTTT,CASSGYTTEAFF
-,13,TRBJ1-2,-,TRBV28,TGTGCCAGCACTCCTACGAGGTTCTATGGCTACACCTTC,CASTPTRFYGYTF
TRBD1,15,TRBJ2-3,many,TRBV7-2,TGTGCCAGCAGAGATGACAGGGGTCGGGCAGATACGCAGTATTTT,CASRDDRGRADTQYF
TRBD2,15,TRBJ2-5,few,TRBV12-3/TRBV12-4,TGTGCCAGCAGGACTAGCGGGGGGGGACAAGAGACCCAGTACTTC,CASRTSGGGQETQYF
TRBD1,16,TRBJ2-1,-,TRBV5-6,TGTGCCAGCAGCCCCGGTTCGGGACAGGGTCGTGATGAGCAGTTCTTC,CASSPGSGQGRDEQFF
TRBD1,15,TRBJ2-7,many,TRBV6-2/TRBV6-3,TGTGCCAGCAAGGCCATTACAGGGGCGAACTACGAGCAGTACTTC,CASKAITGANYEQYF
TRBD1,13,TRBJ2-7,many,TRBV7-2,TGTGCCAGCAGCCCGACAGGGCCCTACGAGCAGTACTTC,CASSPTGPYEQYF
-,14,TRBJ2-5,many,TRBV5-4,TGTGCCAGCAGCTTGAGAACAGGGAAAGAGACCCAGTACTTC,CASSLRTGKETQYF
-,15,TRBJ2-3,many,TRBV7-2,TGTGCCAGCAGCTTAGGTGGGGGGCGTAGAGATACGCAGTATTTT,CASSLGGGRRDTQYF
-,14,TRBJ2-2,few,TRBV11-3,TGTGCCAGCAGCTTAGATCCGGGGACCGGGGAGCTGTTTTTT,CASSLDPGTGELFF
-,14,TRBJ2-5,-,TRBV20-1,TGCAGTGCTATTATTACAGCGTACCAAGAGACCCAGTACTTC,CSAIITAYQETQYF
-,18,TRBJ2-6,few,TRBV11-2,TGTGCCAGCAGAACAAACAGGGTTTTACCCTCTGGGGCCAACGTCCTGACTTTC,CASRTNRVLPSGANVLTF
TRBD2,16,TRBJ2-3,many,TRBV7-2,TGTGCCAGCAGCTTAGGGCCTAGCGGGGGATCGGATACGCAGTATTTT,CASSLGPSGGSDTQYF
TRBD1,16,TRBJ2-7,many,TRBV4-1,TGCGCCAGCAGCCCACTCTCGGGACAGGGAACCTACGAGCAGTACTTC,CASSPLSGQGTYEQYF
TRBD1,17,TRBJ1-1,many,TRBV7-9,TGTGCCAGCAGCTCGTGGGGCGGGACAGCCGCTAACACTGAAGCTTTCTTT,CASSSWGGTAANTEAFF
TRBD1,13,TRBJ2-7,-,TRBV10-3,TGTGCCATCACCCCAGGGGGACCCTACGAGCAGTACTTC,CAITPGGPYEQYF
TRBD1,15,TRBJ1-4,-,TRBV28,TGTGCCAGCAACCCGCAGGGGGCACGCGATGAAAAACTGTTTTTT,CASNPQGARDEKLFF
TRBD1,12,TRBJ2-7,many,TRBV7-2,TGTGCCAGCAGCGAAAACAGGGGCGAGCAGTACTTC,CASSENRGEQYF
TRBD1,17,TRBJ1-4,many,TRBV28,TGTGCCAGCAACTACGGCAGGGGGCGCGGGACTAATGAAAAACTGTTTTTT,CASNYGRGRGTNEKLFF
-,12,TRBJ1-2,many,TRBV7-9,TGTGCCAGCAGCCCTTACAGCTATGGCTACACCTTC,CASSPYSYGYTF
TRBD1,15,TRBJ1-5,many,TRBV7-8,TGTGCCAGCAGTAAAGGACAGGGAAGCAATCAGCCCCAGCATTTT,CASSKGQGSNQPQHF
TRBD1,16,TRBJ2-7,many,TRBV4-2,TGTGCCAGCAGCCAGCAAGCCGGGACAGGGACCTACGAGCAGTACTTC,CASSQQAGTGTYEQYF
TRBD2,15,TRBJ2-3,-,TRBV20-1,TGCAGTGCTAGAAGGGGACTAGCGGAAAGAGATACGCAGTATTTT,CSARRGLAERDTQYF
-,12,TRBJ2-2,few,TRBV12-3/TRBV12-4,TGTGCCAGCAGGCCCGGAGCCGGGGAGCTGTTTTTT,CASRPGAGELFF
-,15,TRBJ2-7,many,TRBV28,TGTGCCAGCAGCGAAACCGGGACGGTCGACTACGAGCAGTACTTC,CASSETGTVDYEQYF
-,14,TRBJ2-3,-,TRBV24-1,TGTGCCACCAGTGAACCTCCTAGCACAGATACGCAGTATTTT,CATSEPPSTDTQYF
TRBD2,13,TRBJ2-1,many,TRBV6-2/TRBV6-3,TGTGCCAGCAAACTAGCGGGCGTCAATGAGCAGTTCTTC,CASKLAGVNEQFF
TRBD1,16,TRBJ1-3,-,TRBV12-3/TRBV12-4,TGTGCCAGCAGTGCAGGGGGTGCTACCTCTGGAAACACCATATATTTT,CASSAGGATSGNTIYF
TRBD2,17,TRBJ2-2,many,TRBV12-3/TRBV12-4,TGTGCCAGCAGCCAGCGGGGGGGAAACACGAACACCGGGGAGCTGTTTTTT,CASSQRGGNTNTGELFF
TRBD1,14,TRBJ2-2,few,TRBV19,TGTGCCAGTAAAAGACAGGGGGACACCGGGGAGCTGTTTTTT,CASKRQGDTGELFF
TRBD2,15,TRBJ2-1,many,TRBV7-3,TGTGCCAGCAGCCTCTCGCTAGCGGGAGCTGATGAGCAGTTCTTC,CASSLSLAGADEQFF
-,14,TRBJ2-5,-,TRBV20-1,TGCAGTGCTAGTATAAGGGGAGGTGAGGAGACCCAGTACTTC,CSASIRGGEETQYF
TRBD2,12,TRBJ2-7,many,TRBV28,TGTGCCAGCAGTCCCCCGACGGGGGGGATGTACTTC,CASSPPTGGMYF
-,13,TRBJ2-5,few,TRBV15,TGTGCCACCAGCAGAGACTTAGCAGAGACCCAGTACTTC,CATSRDLAETQYF
-,11,TRBJ2-3,-,TRBV12-3/TRBV12-4,TGTGCCAGCAGTGGTAAAGATACGCAGTATTTT,CASSGKDTQYF
-,14,TRBJ1-2,many,TRBV7-2,TGTGCCAGCAGCCGAATACAGGCGCCTTATGGCTACACCTTC,CASSRIQAPYGYTF
-,15,TRBJ1-1,many,TRBV28,TGTGCCAGCAGTGACACGCAGGGTGTCGGCGCTGAAGCTTTCTTT,CASSDTQGVGAEAFF
-,16,TRBJ1-6,many,TRBV20-1,TGCAGTGCTAGAGGCCCGGGGGGCTCCTATAATTCACCCCTCCACTTT,CSARGPGGSYNSPLHF
TRBD2,15,TRBJ2-7,many,TRBV28,TGTGCCAGCAGTTCAAGGACTAGCGGGAATAACGAGCAGTACTTC,CASSSRTSGNNEQYF
-,16,TRBJ2-3,-,TRBV6-2/TRBV6-3,TGTGCCAGCAGTTACCCCTTTGGGGGTTACACAGATACGCAGTATTTT,CASSYPFGGYTDTQYF
-,17,TRBJ1-4,-,TRBV28,TGTGCCAGCAGTTTATTGTTTCGCGGGGGGCGGGATGAAAAACTGTTTTTT,CASSLLFRGGRDEKLFF
-,12,TRBJ1-1,few,TRBV28,TGTGCCAGCAGTGCAGATACCGGCGAGGCTTTCTTT,CASSADTGEAFF
-,14,TRBJ1-2,few,TRBV4-1,TGCGCCAGCAGCCAATCATCAGGGGAAGGTGGCTACACCTTC,CASSQSSGEGGYTF
-,11,TRBJ1-2,few,TRBV2,TGTGCCAGCAGGGCCGGGAATGGCTACACCTTC,CASRAGNGYTF
TRBD2,15,TRBJ2-1,few,TRBV29-1,TGCAGCGTTGGGTCATGGGCGGGGGTCTACAATGAGCAGTTCTTC,CSVGSWAGVYNEQFF